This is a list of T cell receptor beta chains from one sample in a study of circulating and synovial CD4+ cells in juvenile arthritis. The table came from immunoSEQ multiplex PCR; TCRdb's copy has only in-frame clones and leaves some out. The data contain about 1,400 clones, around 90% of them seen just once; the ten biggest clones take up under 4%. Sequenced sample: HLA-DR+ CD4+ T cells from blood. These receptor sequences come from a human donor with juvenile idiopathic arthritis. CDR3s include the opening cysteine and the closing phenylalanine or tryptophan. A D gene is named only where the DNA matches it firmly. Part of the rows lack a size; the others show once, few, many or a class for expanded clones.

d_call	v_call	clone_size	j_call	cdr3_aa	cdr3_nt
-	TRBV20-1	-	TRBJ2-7	CSARLSFEQYF	TGCAGTGCTCGTCTTAGCTTCGAGCAGTACTTC
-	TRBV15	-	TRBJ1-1	CATSRDVQVSGLAEAFF	TGTGCCACCAGCAGAGACGTACAGGTTTCGGGCCTGGCTGAAGCTTTCTTT
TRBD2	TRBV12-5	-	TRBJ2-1	CASTQAGVREQFF	TGTGCTTCCACCCAAGCGGGGGTACGGGAGCAGTTCTTC
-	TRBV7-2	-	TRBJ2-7	CASSFRDNYEQYF	TGTGCCAGCAGCTTCCGGGACAACTACGAGCAGTACTTC
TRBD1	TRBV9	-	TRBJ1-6	CASSATGSSSYNSPLHF	TGTGCCAGCAGCGCGACAGGGTCGAGCTCCTATAATTCACCCCTCCACTTT
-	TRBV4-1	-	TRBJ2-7	CASSQAQASFIYEQYF	TGCGCCAGCAGCCAAGCGCAGGCCTCCTTTATCTACGAGCAGTACTTC
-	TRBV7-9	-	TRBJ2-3	CASSRGLQIGDTQYF	TGTGCCAGCAGCCGGGGACTCCAAATCGGAGATACGCAGTATTTT
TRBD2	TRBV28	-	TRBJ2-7	CASSSGSPYEQYF	TGTGCCAGCAGTAGCGGGAGCCCCTACGAGCAGTACTTC
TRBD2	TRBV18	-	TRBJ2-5	CASSFGGGEETQYF	TGTGCCAGCTCGTTCGGGGGGGGCGAAGAGACCCAGTACTTC
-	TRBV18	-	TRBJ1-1	CASSQTDNTEAFF	TGTGCCAGCTCACAGACAGATAACACTGAAGCTTTCTTT
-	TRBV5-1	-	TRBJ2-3	CASRQEPSTDTQYF	TGCGCCAGCAGACAGGAGCCTAGCACAGATACGCAGTATTTT
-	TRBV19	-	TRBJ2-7	CASSIELPADEQYF	TGTGCCAGTAGTATCGAGCTGCCGGCGGACGAGCAGTACTTC
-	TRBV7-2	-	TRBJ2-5	CASSRGSGPLGETQYF	TGTGCCAGCTCCCGGGGCAGCGGGCCACTGGGCGAGACCCAGTACTTC
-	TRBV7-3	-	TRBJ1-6	CASSLGAGNNSPLHF	TGTGCCAGCAGCTTAGGCGCAGGGAACAATTCACCCCTCCACTTT
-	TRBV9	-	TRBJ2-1	CASSHQNSNEQFF	TGTGCCAGCAGCCATCAGAATTCTAATGAGCAGTTCTTC
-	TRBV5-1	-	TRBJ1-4	CASSRDSLEELFF	TGCGCCAGCAGCCGAGACAGCCTCGAGGAACTGTTTTTT
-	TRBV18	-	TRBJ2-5	CASSLGGASGETQYF	TGTGCCAGCTCACTTGGCGGGGCCTCGGGGGAGACCCAGTACTTC
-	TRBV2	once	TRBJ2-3	CASSVEDTQYF	TGTGCCAGCAGTGTGGAGGATACGCAGTATTTT
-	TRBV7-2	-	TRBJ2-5	CASSGGGVQETQYF	TGTGCCAGCAGCGGAGGGGGGGTTCAGGAGACCCAGTACTTC
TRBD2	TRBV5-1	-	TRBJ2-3	CASSQGTSGGATDTQYF	TGCGCCAGCAGCCAGGGGACTAGCGGGGGGGCGACAGATACGCAGTATTTT
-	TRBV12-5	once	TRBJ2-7	CASGLVTTRSEQYF	TGTGCTAGTGGTTTGGTAACCACTCGGAGCGAGCAGTACTTC
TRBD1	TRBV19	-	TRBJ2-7	CASRPQGATYEQYF	TGTGCCAGTAGGCCCCAGGGGGCAACCTACGAGCAGTACTTC
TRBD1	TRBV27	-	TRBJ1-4	CASGRDRGQGKLFF	TGTGCCAGCGGCCGGGACAGGGGGCAAGGAAAACTGTTTTTT
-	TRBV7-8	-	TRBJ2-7	CASSREGGAYEQYF	TGTGCCAGCAGCCGCGAAGGGGGGGCCTACGAGCAGTACTTC
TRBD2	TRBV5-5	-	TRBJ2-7	CASSLEASGYYEQYF	TGTGCCAGCAGCTTGGAAGCTAGCGGTTACTACGAGCAGTACTTC
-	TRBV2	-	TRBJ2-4	CASSSAGPGAKNIQYF	TGTGCCAGCAGTTCCGCGGGACCGGGGGCCAAAAACATTCAGTACTTC
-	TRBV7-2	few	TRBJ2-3	CASSLGQRYTDTQYF	TGTGCCAGCAGCTTAGGGCAGCGGTACACAGATACGCAGTATTTT
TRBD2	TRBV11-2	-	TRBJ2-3	CASSLLAGGTDTQYF	TGTGCCAGCAGCTTGCTAGCGGGGGGCACAGATACGCAGTATTTT
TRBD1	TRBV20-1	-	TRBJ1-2	CSEGANYGYTF	TGCAGTGAGGGGGCAAACTATGGCTACACCTTC
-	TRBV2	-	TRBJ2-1	CASSGASAVEQFF	TGTGCCAGCAGTGGAGCTAGCGCGGTTGAGCAGTTCTTC
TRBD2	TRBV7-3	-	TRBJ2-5	CASSLSSGGQETQYF	TGTGCCAGCAGTCTCTCTAGCGGGGGCCAAGAGACCCAGTACTTC
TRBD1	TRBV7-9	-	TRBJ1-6	CASSASTGYRGSPLHF	TGTGCCAGCAGCGCGTCGACAGGGTATAGAGGTTCACCCCTCCACTTT
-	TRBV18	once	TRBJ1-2	CASTEQGLHYGYTF	TGTGCCAGCACGGAACAGGGTTTACACTATGGCTACACCTTC
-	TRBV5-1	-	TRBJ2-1	CASSVGVANEQFF	TGCGCCAGCAGCGTCGGGGTAGCCAATGAGCAGTTCTTC
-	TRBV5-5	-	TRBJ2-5	CASSWGWGDSETQYF	TGTGCCAGCAGCTGGGGATGGGGGGACTCGGAGACCCAGTACTTC
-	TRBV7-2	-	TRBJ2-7	CASSLQGGMDEQYF	TGTGCCAGCAGCTTACAGGGGGGAATGGACGAGCAGTACTTC
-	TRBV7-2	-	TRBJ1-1	CASSLGGRMNTEAFF	TGTGCCAGCAGCTTAGGAGGGAGAATGAACACTGAAGCTTTCTTT
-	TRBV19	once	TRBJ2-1	CASSIGGFVIGQFF	TGTGCCAGTAGTATAGGAGGGTTTGTCATCGGGCAGTTCTTC
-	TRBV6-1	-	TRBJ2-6	CASSDRGSPGANVLTF	TGTGCCAGCAGTGACAGGGGAAGCCCTGGGGCCAACGTCCTGACTTTC
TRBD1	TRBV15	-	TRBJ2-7	CATSRRPGTGSYEQYF	TGTGCCACCAGCAGGCGTCCCGGGACAGGTAGCTACGAGCAGTACTTC
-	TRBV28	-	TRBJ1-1	CASRPSGGEAFF	TGTGCCAGCAGGCCATCGGGGGGTGAAGCTTTCTTT
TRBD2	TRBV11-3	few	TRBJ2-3	CASSPPGRGGPDTQYF	TGTGCCAGCAGCCCCCCGGGACGGGGGGGACCAGATACGCAGTATTTT
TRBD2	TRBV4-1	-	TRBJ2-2	CASSQEGAGANTGELFF	TGCGCCAGCAGCCAAGAGGGAGCGGGAGCCAACACCGGGGAGCTGTTTTTT
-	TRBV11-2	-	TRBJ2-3	CASSLGGTGSTDTQYF	TGTGCCAGCAGCTTAGGTGGCACCGGGAGCACAGATACGCAGTATTTT
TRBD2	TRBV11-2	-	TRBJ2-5	CASSFGLAGGKETQYF	TGTGCCAGCAGCTTTGGACTAGCGGGGGGGAAAGAGACCCAGTACTTC